This T cell receptor (beta chain) emerged from a study of vaccination effects on CD4 cells after COVID-19 (dated by TCRdb to the early 2020s). Regarding the study in general: Participants received two doses of either the BNT162b2 or the mRNA-1273 mRNA SARS-CoV-2 vaccine. SARS-CoV-2 spike-specific CD4+ TCR repertoires from before and after mRNA vaccination were compared in COVID-19 convalescent patients and in infection-naive vaccine recipients. The full study included over 8 COVID-19 convalescent patients and several SARS-CoV-2-naive healthy vaccine recipients. Cultures from other donors in the study were sequenced using the Oncomine TCR Beta short-read assay on an Illumina iSeq 100.

The library was prepared using the immunoSEQ multiplex PCR assay. TCR beta CDR3 sequencing was performed on DNA from the cultured, isolated CD4+ T cells. Concerning the study's data processing: Non-productive TCR sequences were discarded, and reads were trimmed to the CDR3 region, with only CDR3s of 7 or more amino acids retained. Antigen-specific clonotypes were identified using the MANAFEST web app by comparison of expansion in peptide wells against reference cultures. Positive clones required FDR<0.05 expansion versus reference and all other wells, odds ratio above 5, and frequency above 0.1% in two replicate wells. Clonotypes significantly expanded in SARS-CoV-2 spike wells and in at least one common cold coronavirus spike condition were defined as cross-reactive. Using the stringdist R package, CDR3 similarity was measured by Levenshtein distance, and unrooted trees were constructed with ape in R 3.6.1. In its TCRdb copy, this immuneACCESS table keeps in-frame sequences only and misses some clones. Where compared with another copy, unresolved V genes explain less than half of these, and the others have no known cause. V and J calls plus clone size are reproduced from that table; the DNA served to infer D and trimming. This sample is represented by about 37,000 clones; over 65% of them were singletons. 15% of the sample goes to the ten largest clones.

With respect to this clone: Its target antigen remains unknown. No base qualities exist here, and no much larger clone lies one base off it.

Here is what the overall study found, with its caveats: Both infection-induced and vaccine-induced clones contracted markedly at late post-vaccination timepoints, which is consistent with waning T cell responses. Among healthy vaccine recipients, nearly all vaccine-induced clones were SARS-CoV-2 mono-reactive, and just 1 of 255 was cross-reactive with common cold coronaviruses. Limitations of the study were the small number of convalescent patients and the absence of early post-infection timepoints.

In the ViraFEST assay, PBMC were stimulated with viral peptide pools, and TCR sequencing was then used to find antigen-specific CD4+ T cell clonotypes based on their expansion. After around ten days of culture, CD4+ T cells were isolated with the EasySep CD4+ T cell isolation kit. None of the healthy vaccine recipients had a prior SARS-CoV-2 infection, which was confirmed by nucleocapsid antibody tests that came back negative both before and after vaccination. Roughly 1.9 million PBMC per well were cultured with about 9.6 ug/ml peptides in IMDM containing roughly 5% human AB serum, approximately 10 IU/ml IL-2 and gentamicin. On days 3 and 7, half of the culture medium was replaced with fresh IL-2-containing medium. Each peptide stimulation condition was cultured in triplicate wells unless otherwise noted. PBMC were separated from whole blood using Ficoll-Paque Plus gradient centrifugation and were then either cryopreserved at -140C or used fresh. Overlapping peptide pools spanned the spike proteins of SARS-CoV-2 and the common cold coronaviruses HCoV-NL63, HCoV-OC43 and HCoV-229E. Genomic DNA was extracted from cultured CD4+ T cells with the QIAamp micro DNA kit.

The germline V gene encodes CDR1 ENHRY and CDR2 SYGVKD. The germline V end is reduced by 4 bases and the J end by 3 bases; junction bases left unmatched: 0. Measured from the cysteine to the phenylalanine, the CDR3 is 14 residues long. Only the CDR3 part of the read is kept: 42 bases, read in frame from the first base. Source: CD4+ T cells from PBMCs cultured with HCoV-OC43 spike peptides, taken before COVID-19 vaccination. Sample cell subset or site, as interpreted from the label and publication: HCoV-OC43 spike overlapping peptide pool stimulation. The V and J genes are TRBV10-3 and TRBJ2-7; 13 of the junction bases match TRBD2. The sequence was collected from a human donor who received a COVID-19 vaccine. The DNA reads as follows: TGTGCCATCAGTGGGACTAGCGGGGGCTACGAGCAGTACTTC. This yields the protein CAISGTSGGYEQYF.